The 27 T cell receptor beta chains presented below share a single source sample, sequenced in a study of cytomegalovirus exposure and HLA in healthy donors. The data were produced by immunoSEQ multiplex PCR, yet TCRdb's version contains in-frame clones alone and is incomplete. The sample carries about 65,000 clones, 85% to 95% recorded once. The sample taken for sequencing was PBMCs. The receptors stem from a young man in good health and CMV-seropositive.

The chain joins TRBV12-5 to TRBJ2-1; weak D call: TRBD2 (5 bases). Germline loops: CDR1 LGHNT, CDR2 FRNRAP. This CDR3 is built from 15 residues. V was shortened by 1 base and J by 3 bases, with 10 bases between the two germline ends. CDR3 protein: CASGLGGSNYNEQFF. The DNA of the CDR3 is TGTGCTAGTGGTTTGGGAGGGTCGAACTACAATGAGCAGTTCTTC. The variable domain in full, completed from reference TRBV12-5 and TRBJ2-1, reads DARVTQTPRHKVTEMGQEVTMRCQPILGHNTVFWYRQTMMQGLELLAYFRNRAPLDDSGMPKDRFSAEMPDATLATLKIQPSEPRDSAVYFCASGLGGSNYNEQFFGPGTRLTVL.

The CDR3: CASSPTGEWGTEAFF. CDR3 DNA sequence: TGTGCCAGCAGTCCGACAGGGGAGTGGGGCACTGAAGCTTTCTTT. This chain connects TRBV27 to TRBJ1-1; the match to TRBD1 covers 8 bases. CDR1 is MNHEY and CDR2 is SMNVEV in the germline V gene (reference sequence). Trimming at V came to 5 bases and at J to 4 bases, leaving 9 bases not matched to a gene. The CDR3 spans 15 residues.

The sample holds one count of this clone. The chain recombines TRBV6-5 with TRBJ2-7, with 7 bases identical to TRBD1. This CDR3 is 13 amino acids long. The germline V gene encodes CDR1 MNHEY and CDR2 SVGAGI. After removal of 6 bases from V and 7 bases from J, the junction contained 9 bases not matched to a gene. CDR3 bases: TGTGCCAGCAGATCAGACAGGGTTGAAGAGCAGTACTTC. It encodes CASRSDRVEEQYF.

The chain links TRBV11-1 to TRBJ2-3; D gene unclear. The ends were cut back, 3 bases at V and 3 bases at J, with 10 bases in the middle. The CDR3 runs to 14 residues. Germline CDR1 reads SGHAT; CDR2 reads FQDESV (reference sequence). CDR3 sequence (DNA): TGTGCCAGCAGCTTGGCCGGAGAGACAGATACGCAGTATTTT. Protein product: CASSLAGETDTQYF.

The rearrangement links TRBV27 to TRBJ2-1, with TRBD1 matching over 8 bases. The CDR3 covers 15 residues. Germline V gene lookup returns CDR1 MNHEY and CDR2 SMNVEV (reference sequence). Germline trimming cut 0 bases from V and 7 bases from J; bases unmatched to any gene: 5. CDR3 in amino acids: CASSLSPRGLNEQFF. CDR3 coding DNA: TGTGCCAGCAGTTTATCACCCAGGGGGCTTAATGAGCAGTTCTTC.

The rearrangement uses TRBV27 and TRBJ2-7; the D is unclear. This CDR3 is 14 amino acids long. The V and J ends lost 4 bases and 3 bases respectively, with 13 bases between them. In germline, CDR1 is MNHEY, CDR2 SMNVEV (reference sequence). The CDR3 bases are TGTGCCAGCAGTTCCTGGGCAGAAAGCTACGAGCAGTACTTC. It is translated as CASSSWAESYEQYF.

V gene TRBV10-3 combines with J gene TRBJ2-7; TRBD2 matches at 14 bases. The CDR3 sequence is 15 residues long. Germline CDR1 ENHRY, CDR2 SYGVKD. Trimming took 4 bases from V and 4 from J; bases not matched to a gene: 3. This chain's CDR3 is CAISVGLAGAYEQYF. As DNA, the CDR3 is TGTGCCATCAGTGTGGGACTAGCGGGGGCATACGAGCAGTACTTC.

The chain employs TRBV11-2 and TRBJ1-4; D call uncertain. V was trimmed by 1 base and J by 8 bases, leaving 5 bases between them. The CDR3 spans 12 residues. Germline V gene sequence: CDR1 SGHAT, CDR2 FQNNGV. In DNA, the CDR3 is TGTGCCAGCAGCTTAGCACAGGAAAAACTGTTTTTT. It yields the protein CASSLAQEKLFF.

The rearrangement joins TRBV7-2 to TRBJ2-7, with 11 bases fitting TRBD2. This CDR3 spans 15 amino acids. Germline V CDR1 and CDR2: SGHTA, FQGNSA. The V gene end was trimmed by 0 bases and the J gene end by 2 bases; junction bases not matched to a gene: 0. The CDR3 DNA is TGTGCCAGCAGCTTAGCTAGCGGGGGGGCCTACGAGCAGTACTTC. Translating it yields CASSLASGGAYEQYF.

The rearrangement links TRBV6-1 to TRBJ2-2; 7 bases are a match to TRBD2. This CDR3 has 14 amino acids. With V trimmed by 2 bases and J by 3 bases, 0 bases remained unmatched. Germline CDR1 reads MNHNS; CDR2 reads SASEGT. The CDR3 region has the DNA TGTGCCAGCAGTGAACTAGCGGACACCGGGGAGCTGTTTTTT. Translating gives CASSELADTGELFF.

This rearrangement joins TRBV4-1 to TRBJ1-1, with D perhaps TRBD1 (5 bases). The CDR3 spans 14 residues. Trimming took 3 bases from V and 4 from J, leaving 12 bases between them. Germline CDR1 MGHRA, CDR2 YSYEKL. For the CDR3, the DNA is TGCGCCAGCAGCCACCCTCAGGGTTTCACTGAAGCTTTCTTT. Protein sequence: CASSHPQGFTEAFF.

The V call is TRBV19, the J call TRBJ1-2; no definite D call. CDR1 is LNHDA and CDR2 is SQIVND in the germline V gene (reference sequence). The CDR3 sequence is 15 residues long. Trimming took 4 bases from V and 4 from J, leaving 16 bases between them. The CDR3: CASSTQEGTGYGYTF. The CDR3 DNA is TGTGCCAGTAGTACTCAAGAGGGAACTGGCTATGGCTACACCTTC. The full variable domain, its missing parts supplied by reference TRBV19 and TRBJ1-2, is DGGITQSPKYLFRKEGQNVTLSCEQNLNHDAMYWYRQDPGQGLRLIYYSQIVNDFQKGDIAEGYSVSREKKESFPLTVTSAQKNPTAFYLCASSTQEGTGYGYTFGSGTRLTVV.

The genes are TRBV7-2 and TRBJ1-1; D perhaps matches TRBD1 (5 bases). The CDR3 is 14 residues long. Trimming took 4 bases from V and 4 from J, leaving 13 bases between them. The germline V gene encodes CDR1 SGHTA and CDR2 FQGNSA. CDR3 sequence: CASSSYRLGTEAFF. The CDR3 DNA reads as TGTGCCAGCAGCTCGTACAGGTTGGGCACTGAAGCTTTCTTT.

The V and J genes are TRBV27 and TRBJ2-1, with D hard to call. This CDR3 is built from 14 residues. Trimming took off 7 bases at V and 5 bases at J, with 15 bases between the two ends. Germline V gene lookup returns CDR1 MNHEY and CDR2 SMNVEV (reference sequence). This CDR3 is CASTVVTGNNEQFF. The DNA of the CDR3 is TGTGCCAGCACCGTCGTGACTGGAAACAATGAGCAGTTCTTC.

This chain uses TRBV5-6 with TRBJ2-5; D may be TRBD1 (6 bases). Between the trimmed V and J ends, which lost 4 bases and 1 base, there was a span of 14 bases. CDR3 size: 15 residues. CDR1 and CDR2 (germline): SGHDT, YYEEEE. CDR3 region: CASSRKTGIQETQYF. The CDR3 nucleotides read TGTGCCAGCAGCCGAAAAACAGGGATCCAAGAGACCCAGTACTTC. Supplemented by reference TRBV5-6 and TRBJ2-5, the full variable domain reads DAGVTQSPTHLIKTRGQQVTLRCSPKSGHDTVSWYQQALGQGPQFIFQYYEEEERQRGNFPDRFSGHQFPNYSSELNVNALLLGDSALYLCASSRKTGIQETQYFGPGTRLLVL.

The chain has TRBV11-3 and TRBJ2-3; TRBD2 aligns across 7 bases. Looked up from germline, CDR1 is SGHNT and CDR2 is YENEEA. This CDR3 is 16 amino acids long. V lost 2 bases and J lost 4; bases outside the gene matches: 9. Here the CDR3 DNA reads TGTGCCAGCAGCTTAAGCGGAGGCGGGGGTGCAGATACGCAGTATTTT. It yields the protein CASSLSGGGGADTQYF.

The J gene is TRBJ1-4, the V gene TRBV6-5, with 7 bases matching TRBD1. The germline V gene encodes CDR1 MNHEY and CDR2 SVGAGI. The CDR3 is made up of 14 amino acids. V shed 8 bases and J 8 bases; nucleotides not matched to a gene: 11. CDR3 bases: TGTGCCAGCCGGAAAGGGGGCGCTGAGGAAAAACTGTTTTTT. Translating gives CASRKGGAEEKLFF.

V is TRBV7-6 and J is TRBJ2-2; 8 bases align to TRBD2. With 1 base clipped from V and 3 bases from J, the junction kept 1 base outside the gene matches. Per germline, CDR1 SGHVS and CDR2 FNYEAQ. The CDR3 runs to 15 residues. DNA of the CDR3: TGTGCCAGCAGCTTAGTGACTAGCGACACCGGGGAGCTGTTTTTT. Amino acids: CASSLVTSDTGELFF.

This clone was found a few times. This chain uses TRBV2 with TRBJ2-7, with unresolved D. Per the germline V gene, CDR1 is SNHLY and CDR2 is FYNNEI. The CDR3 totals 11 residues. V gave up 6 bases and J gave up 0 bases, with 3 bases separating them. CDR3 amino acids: CASRSSYEQYF. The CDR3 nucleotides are TGTGCCAGCAGGAGCTCCTACGAGCAGTACTTC.

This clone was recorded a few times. The CDR3 protein is CASSVSDRGTYEQYF. The CDR3 DNA reads as TGTGCCAGCAGCGTTAGTGACAGGGGTACCTACGAGCAGTACTTC. This sequence joins TRBV9 and TRBJ2-7, with 8 bases that match TRBD1. The V segment lost 2 bases and the J segment 2 bases; nucleotides outside the gene matches: 6. The germline V gene encodes CDR1 SGDLS and CDR2 YYNGEE. There are 15 residues in the CDR3.

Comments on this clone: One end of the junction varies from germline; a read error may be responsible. CDR3 sequence reads: CASRLGRSYEQYF. The DNA of the CDR3 is TGTGCCAGCAGGTTAGGACGGAGCTACGAGCAGTACTTC. The J gene is TRBJ2-7, the V gene TRBV11-1; D is ambiguous. Germline CDR1 and CDR2: SGHAT and FQDESV (reference sequence). The CDR3 totals 13 residues. Using reference TRBV11-1 and TRBJ2-7 for the parts outside the CDR3, the full variable domain is EAEVAQSPRYKITEKSQAVAFWCDPISGHATLYWYRQILGQGPELLVQFQDESVVDDSQLPKDRFSAERLKGVDSTLKIQPAELGDSAMYLCASRLGRSYEQYFGPGTRLTVT.

This CDR3 is CASSPIPGTKSYEQYF. CDR3 DNA: TGTGCCAGCTCACCTATCCCCGGGACAAAATCCTACGAGCAGTACTTC. V gene TRBV18 combines with J gene TRBJ2-7; D perhaps matches TRBD1 (6 bases). Germline values: CDR1 KGHSH, CDR2 LQKENI. Trimming removed 3 bases from V and 1 base from J, with 16 bases in between. The CDR3 has 16 residues.

The CDR3 is CASSPRSLTGNTEAFF. Here the CDR3 DNA reads TGTGCCAGCTCACCACGCTCCCTGACGGGGAACACTGAAGCTTTCTTT. The chain recombines TRBV18 with TRBJ1-1; D unresolved. Trimming shortened V by 1 base and J by 1 base, and 13 bases separated the two germline ends. This CDR3 comprises 16 residues. CDR1 is KGHSH and CDR2 is LQKENI in the germline V gene.

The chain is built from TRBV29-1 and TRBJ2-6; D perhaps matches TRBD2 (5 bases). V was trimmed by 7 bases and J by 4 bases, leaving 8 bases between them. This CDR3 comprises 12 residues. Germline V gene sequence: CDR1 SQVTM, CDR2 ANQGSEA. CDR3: CSGLAGANVLTF. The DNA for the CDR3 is TGCAGCGGGCTAGCAGGGGCCAACGTCCTGACTTTC.

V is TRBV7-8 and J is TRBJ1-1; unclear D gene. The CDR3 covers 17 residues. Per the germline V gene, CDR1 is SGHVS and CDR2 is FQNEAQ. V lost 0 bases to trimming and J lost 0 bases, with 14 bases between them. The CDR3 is CASSLARRPGMNTEAFF. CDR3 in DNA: TGTGCCAGCAGCTTAGCGCGTCGTCCGGGAATGAACACTGAAGCTTTCTTT.

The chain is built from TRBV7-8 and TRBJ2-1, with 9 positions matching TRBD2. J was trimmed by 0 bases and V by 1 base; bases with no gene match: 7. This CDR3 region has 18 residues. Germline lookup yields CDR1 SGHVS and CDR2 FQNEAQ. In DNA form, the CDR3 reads TGTGCCAGCAGCTTAGTACGACTAGCGGTTTTCTCCTACAATGAGCAGTTCTTC. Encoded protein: CASSLVRLAVFSYNEQFF. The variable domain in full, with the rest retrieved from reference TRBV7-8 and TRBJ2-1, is GAGVSQSPRYKVAKRGQDVALRCDPISGHVSLFWYQQALGQGPEFLTYFQNEAQLDKSGLPSDRFFAERPEGSVSTLKIQRTQQEDSAVYLCASSLVRLAVFSYNEQFFGPGTRLTVL.

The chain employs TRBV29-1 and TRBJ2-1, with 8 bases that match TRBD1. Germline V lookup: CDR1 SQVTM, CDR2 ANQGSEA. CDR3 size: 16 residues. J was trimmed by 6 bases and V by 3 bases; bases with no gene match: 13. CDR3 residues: CSVEIHDRGRLNEQFF. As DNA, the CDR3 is TGCAGCGTTGAGATCCACGACAGGGGCCGCCTCAATGAGCAGTTCTTC.